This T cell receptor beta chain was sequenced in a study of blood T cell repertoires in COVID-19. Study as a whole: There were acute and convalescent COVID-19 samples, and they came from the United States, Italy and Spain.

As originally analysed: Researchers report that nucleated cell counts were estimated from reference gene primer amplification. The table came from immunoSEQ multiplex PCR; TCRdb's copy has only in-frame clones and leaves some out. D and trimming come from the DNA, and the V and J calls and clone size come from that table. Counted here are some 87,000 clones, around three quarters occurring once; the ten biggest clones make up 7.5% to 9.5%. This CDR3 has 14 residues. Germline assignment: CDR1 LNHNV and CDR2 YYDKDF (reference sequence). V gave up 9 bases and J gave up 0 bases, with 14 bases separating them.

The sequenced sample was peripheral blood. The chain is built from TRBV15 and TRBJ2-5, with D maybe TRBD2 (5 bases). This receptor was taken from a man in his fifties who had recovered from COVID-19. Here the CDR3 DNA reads TGTGCCACTCGGACTGCATTGTACCAAGAGACCCAGTACTTC. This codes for CATRTALYQETQYF.